The rows below give T cell receptor beta chains drawn from one sample of a study of T cells in Graves' hyperthyroidism and ophthalmopathy. In TCRdb, the multiplex PCR reads were re-called with MiXCR into one record per CDR3 protein. The table has 300,000 to 450,000 distinct CDR3 sequences, approximately 13% seen once. Sample: blood. The receptors stem from a woman aged 55-70 years with Graves' hyperthyroidism. The CDR3 runs from the conserved cysteine through the conserved F or W. Fields, in order: clone size, D gene, J gene, V gene, CDR3 protein, CDR3 DNA. A D gene is named only where the DNA matches it firmly. Where a row states a size, it is once, few, many or the class of an expanded clone; other rows omit it.

>few|TRBD2|TRBJ2-3|TRBV6-1
CASRRTSGGRSDTQYF
TGTGCCAGCAGACGGACTAGCGGGGGCCGGTCGGATACGCAGTATTTT
>NA|NA|TRBJ2-7|TRBV5-1
CASSYGDNYEQYF
TGCGCCAGCAGTTATGGGGACAACTACGAGCAGTACTTC
>NA|NA|TRBJ1-5|TRBV19
CASSISTGTASNQPQHF
TGTGCCAGTAGTATTTCTACGGGGACGGCGAGCAATCAGCCCCAGCATTTT
>few|NA|TRBJ2-5|TRBV4-1
CASSQDGLGSNEYF
TGCGCCAGCAGCCAAGATGGCCTTGGGAGTAATGAGTACTTC
>many|TRBD2|TRBJ2-5|TRBV10-3
CAISLAGAGETQYF
TGTGCCATCAGTCTAGCGGGAGCGGGAGAGACCCAGTACTTC
>NA|TRBD2|TRBJ2-1|TRBV7-9
CASSLGGGGGHNEQFF
TGTGCCAGCAGCTTGGGCGGGGGGGGGGGACACAATGAGCAGTTCTTC
>many|NA|TRBJ1-2|TRBV29-1
CSAPTQSKGDGYTF
TGCAGCGCGCCGACCCAATCAAAAGGTGATGGCTACACCTTC
>NA|TRBD1|TRBJ1-5|TRBV24-1
CATSDPTGDQPQHF
TGTGCCACCAGTGATCCGACAGGGGATCAGCCCCAGCATTTT
>many|NA|TRBJ2-3|TRBV20-1
CSARGPVGVDTQYF
TGCAGTGCTAGAGGCCCTGTGGGAGTAGATACGCAGTATTTT
>NA|TRBD1|TRBJ1-4|TRBV20-1
CSALQGGVEKLFF
TGCAGTGCGTTACAGGGGGGGGTTGAAAAACTGTTTTTT
>many|NA|TRBJ2-7|TRBV18
CASSPQSNSYEQYF
TGTGCCAGCTCACCGCAAAGTAACTCTTACGAGCAGTACTTC
>few|NA|TRBJ2-2|TRBV24-1
CATSGWPGNTGELFF
TGTGCCACCAGTGGGTGGCCCGGGAACACCGGGGAGCTGTTTTTT
>many|NA|TRBJ2-1|TRBV24-1
CATSPQGLEQFF
TGTGCCACCAGTCCCCAGGGCTTGGAGCAGTTCTTC
>many|NA|TRBJ2-5|TRBV24-1
CATSDLAGSQETQYF
TGTGCCACCAGTGATTTAGCCGGGAGTCAAGAGACCCAGTACTTC
>many|NA|TRBJ1-2|TRBV28
CASSFSVRGYTF
TGTGCCAGCAGTTTCAGCGTGAGGGGCTACACCTTC
>many|TRBD1|TRBJ1-5|TRBV12-3/TRBV12-4
CASSSGGLGNQPQHF
TGTGCCAGCAGTTCAGGGGGGCTAGGCAATCAGCCCCAGCATTTT
>many|NA|TRBJ1-3|TRBV12-3/TRBV12-4
CASSQTGPRGSPIYF
TGTGCCAGCAGTCAAACCGGGCCCCGTGGATCCCCCATATATTTT
>few|NA|TRBJ2-3|TRBV7-3
CASSLSGIRTDTQYF
TGTGCCAGCAGCTTATCTGGCATCCGCACAGATACGCAGTATTTT
>many|TRBD2|TRBJ2-1|TRBV5-1
CASSFSGSYNEQFF
TGTGCCAGCAGCTTCAGCGGGAGCTACAATGAGCAGTTCTTC
>few|NA|TRBJ1-2|TRBV19
CASSMGRTNYGYTF
TGTGCCAGTAGTATGGGGCGGACCAACTATGGCTACACCTTC
>many|TRBD1|TRBJ1-5|TRBV12-5
CASVLQGYSNQPQHF
TGTGCTAGTGTCCTACAGGGGTATAGCAATCAGCCCCAGCATTTT
>many|NA|TRBJ2-1|TRBV20-1
CSARSSSESNEQFF
TGCAGTGCTAGGTCGTCTAGCGAGAGCAATGAGCAGTTCTTC
>NA|NA|TRBJ2-2|TRBV7-3
CASSRRGLMTGELFF
TGTGCCAGCAGCCGGAGGGGCCTTATGACCGGGGAGCTGTTTTTT
>NA|NA|TRBJ1-2|TRBV15
CATSRGETGYTF
TGTGCCACCAGCAGAGGGGAGACGGGCTACACCTTC
>many|TRBD2|TRBJ2-7|TRBV30
CAWSHGGSRDEQYF
TGTGCCTGGAGTCACGGCGGGAGTAGGGACGAGCAGTACTTC
>many|TRBD1|TRBJ1-1|TRBV5-1
CASSLSQGVNTEAFF
TGCGCCAGCAGCTTGAGTCAGGGGGTGAACACTGAAGCTTTCTTT
>many|TRBD2|TRBJ2-4|TRBV12-3/TRBV12-4
CASSLGTSGSKNIQYF
TGTGCCAGCAGTCTCGGGACTAGCGGGAGCAAAAACATTCAGTACTTC
>many|TRBD2|TRBJ2-1|TRBV7-2
CASSHTSGIYNEQFF
TGTGCCAGCAGCCATACTAGCGGGATTTACAATGAGCAGTTCTTC
>NA|TRBD2|TRBJ2-3|TRBV6-5
CASSWTSGSSDTQYF
TGTGCCAGCAGTTGGACTAGCGGGAGTTCAGATACGCAGTATTTT
>many|TRBD2|TRBJ2-1|TRBV20-1
CSAPDPGEGGNEQFF
TGCAGTGCCCCCGACCCCGGGGAGGGTGGCAATGAGCAGTTCTTC
>NA|TRBD2|TRBJ2-7|TRBV19
CASSITSGRSYEQYF
TGTGCCAGTAGTATTACTAGCGGGAGATCGTACGAGCAGTACTTC
>many|TRBD1|TRBJ1-2|TRBV2
CASSANRGDYGYTF
TGTGCCAGCAGTGCTAACAGGGGCGACTATGGCTACACCTTC
>NA|NA|TRBJ2-2|TRBV11-2
CASSHGGSTGELFF
TGTGCCAGCAGCCACGGTGGGAGTACCGGGGAGCTGTTTTTT
>few|TRBD1|TRBJ2-5|TRBV4-1
CASSQVVTGTKYQETQYF
TGCGCCAGCAGCCAGGTGGTGACAGGGACAAAGTACCAAGAGACCCAGTACTTC
>few|TRBD2|TRBJ2-7|TRBV10-1
CASSAGGSEQYF
TGCGCCAGCAGTGCGGGGGGGAGCGAGCAGTACTTC
>many|TRBD1|TRBJ2-7|TRBV5-6
CASSLVGTGGARYYEQYF
TGTGCCAGCAGCTTGGTGGGTACAGGGGGCGCGCGTTACTACGAGCAGTACTTC
>many|NA|TRBJ2-7|TRBV20-1
CSARMYTDFSRQYF
TGCAGTGCTAGAATGTACACTGATTTTTCACGGCAGTACTTC
>few|TRBD2|TRBJ2-4|TRBV24-1
CATSDWTSGNIQYF
TGTGCCACCAGTGATTGGACTAGCGGAAACATTCAGTACTTC
>NA|TRBD1|TRBJ2-5|TRBV11-2
CASSVGTGGETQYF
TGTGCCAGCAGTGTTGGGACAGGAGGAGAGACCCAGTACTTC
>NA|TRBD1|TRBJ1-3|TRBV7-2
CASSTTGTGVTGNTIYF
TGTGCCAGCAGCACAACCGGGACAGGGGTCACTGGAAACACCATATATTTT
>many|TRBD1|TRBJ2-7|TRBV11-2
CASSSTGLNEQYF
TGTGCCAGCAGCTCGACAGGGTTGAACGAGCAGTACTTC
>few|TRBD2|TRBJ2-7|TRBV29-1
CSVVGTSGRGSYEQYF
TGCAGCGTTGTGGGGACTAGCGGCCGAGGGTCCTACGAGCAGTACTTC
>few|NA|TRBJ2-1|TRBV5-1
CAIRLTSNEQFF
TGCGCCATCAGACTGACGTCGAATGAGCAGTTCTTC
>many|NA|TRBJ1-5|TRBV10-3
CAISGSYRDPSNQPQHF
TGTGCCATCAGTGGGTCCTACAGGGACCCTAGCAATCAGCCCCAGCATTTT
>many|NA|TRBJ2-7|TRBV10-1
CASSEGHEQYF
TGCGCCAGCAGTGAGGGACACGAGCAGTACTTC
>many|TRBD2|TRBJ2-5|TRBV3-1
CASSQREGETQYF
TGTGCCAGCAGCCAACGGGAGGGGGAGACCCAGTACTTC
>many|NA|TRBJ2-3|TRBV5-1
CASKRLSSSTDTQYF
TGCGCCAGCAAGAGACTGTCATCTAGCACAGATACGCAGTATTTT
>many|NA|TRBJ2-7|TRBV7-2
CASSLYARNPSYEQYF
TGTGCCAGCAGTCTCTACGCCCGGAACCCCTCCTACGAGCAGTACTTC
>many|NA|TRBJ1-2|TRBV2
CASSRTDYGGYTF
TGTGCCAGCAGTCGTACAGATTACGGCGGCTACACCTTC
>few|TRBD2|TRBJ2-5|TRBV5-1
CASSRTSEQTQYF
TGCGCCAGCAGCCGGACTAGCGAACAGACCCAGTACTTC
>many|TRBD1|TRBJ2-1|TRBV6-1
CASSEGQGNNEQFF
TGTGCCAGCAGTGAAGGACAGGGCAACAATGAGCAGTTCTTC
>many|NA|TRBJ2-5|TRBV20-1
CSASRDIQETQYF
TGCAGTGCTAGCCGGGACATCCAAGAGACCCAGTACTTC